The 7 T cell receptor beta chains in this list originate from one sample, sequenced in a study of T cell responses to AZD1222 COVID-19 vaccine. TCRdb's table, derived via immunoSEQ multiplex PCR, lists solely in-frame clones and lacks some. The sample lists roughly 110,000 clones, roughly nine tenths occurring once. This specimen was peripheral blood, taken on day 0 of AZD1222 vaccination. These receptor sequences come from an adult in good health.

The chain has TRBV28 and TRBJ2-7; D unresolved. CDR1 is MDHEN, CDR2 SYDVKM, per germline. The CDR3 extends over 13 amino acids. V lost 7 bases to trimming and J lost 0 bases, with 10 bases between them. CDR3 protein: CASTTASSYEQYF. CDR3 sequence (DNA): TGTGCCAGCACTACTGCCAGCTCCTACGAGCAGTACTTC.

The CDR3 DNA sequence: TGTGCCAGCAGTTTTAGCGGGGCGAACACCGGGGAGCTGTTTTTT. It specifies CASSFSGANTGELFF. The chain combines TRBV28 with TRBJ2-2, with TRBD2 identical over 8 bases. The CDR3 has 15 amino acids. The V segment lost 3 bases and the J segment 0 bases; nucleotides outside the gene matches: 0. Germline V lookup: CDR1 MDHEN, CDR2 SYDVKM.

CDR3 DNA: TGTGCCTGGAGTAAGGGGACAGGGATTGTTTACGAGCAGTACTTC. This gives the protein CAWSKGTGIVYEQYF. This chain connects TRBV30 to TRBJ2-7; 9 bases map to TRBD1. The CDR3 loop spans 15 amino acids. V trimming: 2 bases; J trimming: 4 bases; junction bases outside the gene matches: 9. The germline gives CDR1 GTSNPN, CDR2 SVGIG (reference sequence).

This chain joins TRBV18 and TRBJ1-4; D may be TRBD1 (5 bases). With 4 bases removed from V and 0 bases from J, the gap between germline ends came to 12 bases. The germline V gene encodes CDR1 KGHSH and CDR2 LQKENI. The CDR3 length is 16 residues. The CDR3: CASSQGTVATNEKLFF. For the CDR3, the DNA is TGTGCCAGCTCACAGGGGACGGTTGCAACTAATGAAAAACTGTTTTTT.

J is TRBJ2-5 and V is TRBV18; D is ambiguous. The CDR3 has 12 amino acids. The germline V gene has CDR1 KGHSH and CDR2 LQKENI. V lost 5 bases, J lost 3 bases, and 7 bases lay in between. The DNA of the CDR3 is TGTGCCAGCTCAGGGCCCGAAGAGACCCAGTACTTC. Protein: CASSGPEETQYF.

This chain links TRBV4-1 with TRBJ2-1; possible D gene TRBD1, 6 bases. Trimming stripped 0 bases from V and 7 bases from J, with 10 bases between. CDR3 length: 14 amino acids. Germline CDR1 is MGHRA and CDR2 is YSYEKL. In nucleotides, the CDR3 is TGCGCCAGCAGCCAAGACGTCACAGGGAATGAGCAGTTCTTC. As protein: CASSQDVTGNEQFF.

V is TRBV28 and J is TRBJ2-7; TRBD1 matches 8 bases. The CDR3 covers 14 residues. J lost 5 bases, V lost 6 bases, and 9 bases had no gene match. Looked up from germline, CDR1 is MDHEN and CDR2 is SYDVKM. The CDR3 region is CASSRQGSWNEQYF. CDR3 bases: TGTGCCAGCAGCAGACAGGGGTCTTGGAACGAGCAGTACTTC.